The 23 T cell receptor beta chains below come from one sample, sequenced in a study of T cells after yellow fever vaccination. In TCRdb, the 5' RACE reads were re-called with MiXCR into one record per CDR3 protein. Of some 550,000 distinct CDR3 sequences in the sample, under 25% are singletons; the top ten hold approximately 14%. The specimen comprised PBMCs, sampled 15 days after the yellow fever booster vaccination. The receptors stem from a man under 40 who received the YFV17D yellow fever vaccine.

The gene calls are TRBV12-3 or TRBV12-4 and TRBJ2-7, with D possibly matching TRBD1 (6 bases). V was cut by 5 bases and J by 7 bases, with 18 bases left in between. This CDR3 is built from 14 residues. CDR3 amino acids: CASSLQAGVGEQYF. CDR3 bases: TGTGCCAGCAGTCTTCAGGCAGGGGTAGGGGAGCAGTACTTC.

The chain recombines TRBV29-1 with TRBJ1-1; D gene uncertain. Germline V gene data show CDR1 as SQVTM and CDR2 as ANQGSEA. Trimming pared 7 bases from V and 1 base from J, leaving 13 bases between. There are 13 residues in the CDR3. The chain's CDR3 is CSGYYIENTEAFF. CDR3 DNA: TGCAGCGGCTACTACATAGAGAACACTGAAGCTTTCTTT.

V and J are TRBV15 and TRBJ2-7, with D tentatively TRBD2 (5 bases). CDR1 and CDR2 (germline): LNHNV, YYDKDF (reference sequence). This CDR3 is built from 13 residues. Trimming shortened V by 3 bases and J by 2 bases, and 8 bases separated the two germline ends. The DNA of the CDR3 is TGTGCCACCAGCAGGGACTTCCCCTACGAGCAGTACTTC. Translating it yields CATSRDFPYEQYF.

This clonotype was seen more than once but under ten times. V is TRBV18 and J is TRBJ2-7; 11 positions match TRBD2. Trimming removed 5 bases from V and 2 bases from J; junction bases left unmatched: 8. The germline V gene has CDR1 KGHSH and CDR2 LQKENI. The CDR3 consists of 16 residues. The CDR3, as DNA: TGTGCCAGCTCAGGGTTGACTAGCGGGAACCCCTACGAGCAGTACTTC. This codes for CASSGLTSGNPYEQYF. Full variable domain (rest looked up from reference TRBV18 and TRBJ2-7): NAGVMQNPRHLVRRRGQEARLRCSPMKGHSHVYWYRQLPEEGLKFMVYLQKENIIDESGMPKERFSAEFPKEGPSILRIQQVVRGDSAAYFCASSGLTSGNPYEQYFGPGTRLTVT.

A few counts support this clonotype. DNA of the CDR3: TGTGCCAGCAGTTACCCGACCCTAGGACAGGGGACCGACGAGCAGTACTTC. Amino acid sequence: CASSYPTLGQGTDEQYF. The V gene is TRBV6-2 or TRBV6-3, the J gene TRBJ2-7, with TRBD1 matching over 9 bases. The V and J ends lost 2 bases and 5 bases, in that order; junction bases with no gene match: 13. Germline assignment: CDR1 MNHEY and CDR2 SVGEGT. CDR3 length: 17 residues.

The CDR3 DNA follows: TGTGCCAGCAGTTACCCTCCCCACAATGAGCAGTTCTTC. It encodes CASSYPPHNEQFF. This chain links TRBV6-5 with TRBJ2-1; D uncertain. The CDR3 spans 13 residues. CDR1 is MNHEY and CDR2 is SVGAGI in the germline V gene. V shed 2 bases and J shed 5 bases, with 7 bases lying between them.

This chain links TRBV5-4 with TRBJ2-2, with 9 positions matching TRBD1. CDR1 is SGHNT, CDR2 YYREEE, per germline (reference sequence). Unmatched junction bases numbered 5, after V lost 4 bases and J lost 7 bases. This CDR3 region has 14 residues. The CDR3 loop is CASSETGGSGELFF. The DNA of the CDR3 is TGTGCCAGCAGCGAGACAGGGGGGAGCGGGGAGCTGTTTTTT.

The V and J genes are TRBV11-2 and TRBJ2-3; D uncertain. The CDR3 has 14 residues. Trimming removed 3 bases at V and 0 bases at J, with 7 bases between. Germline V gene data show CDR1 as SGHAT and CDR2 as FQNNGV. In DNA, the CDR3 is TGTGCCAGCAGCTTTGACGGGAGCACAGATACGCAGTATTTT. The encoded protein is CASSFDGSTDTQYF.

The chain recombines TRBV6-1 with TRBJ1-3; 9 bases map to TRBD1. Germline lookup yields CDR1 MNHNS and CDR2 SASEGT. The CDR3 is 15 amino acids. Trimming removed 5 bases from V and 5 bases from J; junction bases left unmatched: 7. CDR3 in DNA: TGTGCCAGCAGTACACTGGACAGGGGACGAAACACCATATATTTT. Encoded protein: CASSTLDRGRNTIYF.

DNA for the CDR3: TGCGCCAGCAGCTTCCAGAGACATGAAAAACTGTTTTTT. It yields the protein CASSFQRHEKLFF. This sequence joins TRBV5-1 and TRBJ1-4; no definite D call. CDR3 length: 13 amino acids. V lost 2 bases, J lost 6 bases, and 8 bases lay in between. In germline, CDR1 is SGHRS, CDR2 YFSETQ. The full variable domain, its missing parts supplied by reference TRBV5-1 and TRBJ1-4, is KAGVTQTPRYLIKTRGQQVTLSCSPISGHRSVSWYQQTPGQGLQFLFEYFSETQRNKGNFPGRFSGRQFSNSRSEMNVSTLELGDSALYLCASSFQRHEKLFFGSGTQLSVL.

The table lists this clonotype with a few counts. The V and J genes are TRBV20-1 and TRBJ1-5, with 8 bases matching TRBD1. The CDR3 covers 15 residues. CDR1 and CDR2 (germline): DFQATT, SNEGSKA (reference sequence). J was trimmed by 7 bases and V by 6 bases; bases with no gene match: 14. This chain's CDR3 is CSAATGGKRWQPQHF. DNA for the CDR3: TGCAGTGCCGCAACAGGGGGTAAGCGGTGGCAGCCCCAGCATTTT.

The sample holds a few counts of this clonotype. The chain combines TRBV15 with TRBJ2-6; D is perhaps TRBD1 (6 bases). Trimming pared 3 bases from V and 2 bases from J, leaving 20 bases between. Germline V gene data show CDR1 as LNHNV and CDR2 as YYDKDF (reference sequence). CDR3 size: 19 residues. CDR3 sequence: CATSSYSQGRVPGANVLTF. CDR3 coding DNA: TGTGCCACCAGCAGCTATTCCCAGGGGCGCGTCCCTGGGGCCAACGTCCTGACTTTC.

The V and J genes are TRBV6-5 and TRBJ1-1; D is uncertain. Per the germline V gene, CDR1 is MNHEY and CDR2 is SVGAGI. CDR3 size: 16 residues. The V gene lost 2 bases and the J gene lost 0 bases, with 13 bases spanning the gap. In nucleotides, the CDR3 is TGTGCCAGCAGTTACAAGGCCTCTATGTTGAACACTGAAGCTTTCTTT. Amino acid sequence: CASSYKASMLNTEAFF.

A few counts support this clonotype. This chain links TRBV7-2 with TRBJ1-5; 8 nucleotides agree with TRBD1. Germline CDR1 SGHTA, CDR2 FQGNSA. The V gene end was trimmed by 5 bases and the J gene end by 6 bases; junction bases not matched to a gene: 6. CDR3 length: 14 residues. The CDR3 sequence: CASSKDRDAQPQHF. CDR3 bases: TGTGCCAGCAGCAAGGACAGGGATGCTCAGCCCCAGCATTTT.

The gene calls are TRBV12-3 or TRBV12-4 and TRBJ2-7, with 7 bases that match TRBD1. The CDR3 is made up of 13 amino acids. V was pared by 8 bases and J by 5 bases, with 9 bases of the junction left unmatched. CDR3 DNA: TGTGCCAGCGTTTTGACAGGGATCCACGAGCAGTACTTC. Translating it yields CASVLTGIHEQYF.

The chain recombines TRBV5-1 with TRBJ2-5; D perhaps matches TRBD1 (5 bases). CDR3 size: 13 residues. Germline V CDR1 and CDR2: SGHRS, YFSETQ. The ends were cut back, 6 bases at V and 4 bases at J, with 13 bases in the middle. The CDR3: CASTPGSGETQYF. CDR3 bases: TGCGCCAGCACCCCAGGGTCCGGAGAGACCCAGTACTTC.

This clonotype was detected many times. The rearrangement joins TRBV20-1 to TRBJ2-1, with D perhaps matching TRBD2 (5 bases). The CDR3 consists of 11 residues. Germline V gene lookup returns CDR1 DFQATT and CDR2 SNEGSKA (reference sequence). Trimming stripped 3 bases from V and 5 bases from J, with 5 bases between. The chain's CDR3 is CSARRDNEQFF. The CDR3 region has the DNA TGCAGTGCTAGGCGGGACAATGAGCAGTTCTTC.

The gene calls are TRBV10-3 and TRBJ2-2; 9 bases align to TRBD2. The V and J ends lost 8 bases and 6 bases, in that order; junction bases with no gene match: 7. Per germline, CDR1 ENHRY and CDR2 SYGVKD. The CDR3 spans 14 residues. The CDR3 DNA reads TGTGCCATCTCCGGGACTAGCTTTTCCGGGGAGCTGTTTTTT. This gives the protein CAISGTSFSGELFF.

Only a few counts were recorded for this clonotype. This rearrangement joins TRBV7-2 to TRBJ2-1; TRBD1 is a possible D gene (5 bases). In germline, CDR1 is SGHTA, CDR2 FQGNSA. The V gene lost 1 base and the J gene lost 4 bases, with 8 bases spanning the gap. The CDR3 has 14 residues. This CDR3 is CASSLVGHYNEQFF. DNA for the CDR3: TGTGCCAGCAGCTTAGTGGGGCATTACAATGAGCAGTTCTTC.

The DNA of the CDR3 is TGTGCCAGCAGTTTAGGGTTAGCGTCCGGGGAGCTGTTTTTT. As protein: CASSLGLASGELFF. V gene TRBV12-3 or TRBV12-4 combines with J gene TRBJ2-2; the D gene is possibly TRBD2 (5 bases). The V end was cut by 1 base, the J end by 6 bases, with 9 bases between. The CDR3 extends over 14 amino acids.

This clonotype was seen more than once but under ten times. This chain uses TRBV12-3 or TRBV12-4 with TRBJ1-5, with D possibly being TRBD1 (6 bases). The V gene lost 5 bases and the J gene lost 6 bases, with 14 bases spanning the gap. The CDR3 contains 14 residues. As DNA, the CDR3 is TGTGCCAGCAGTCTACAACAGGGACTTCAGCCCCAGCATTTT. Amino acids: CASSLQQGLQPQHF.

This clonotype was picked up a small number of times. The chain couples TRBV7-2 to TRBJ2-3; 11 positions match TRBD2. The V and J ends lost 0 bases and 1 base, in that order; junction bases with no gene match: 3. Per germline, CDR1 SGHTA and CDR2 FQGNSA. This CDR3 spans 17 amino acids. CDR3: CASSLAPGLAGTDTQYF. The CDR3 DNA reads TGTGCCAGCAGCTTAGCGCCGGGACTAGCGGGCACAGATACGCAGTATTTT.

This chain connects TRBV9 to TRBJ2-1; 9 positions match TRBD2. Per germline, CDR1 SGDLS and CDR2 YYNGEE. The CDR3 contains 16 residues. V shed 0 bases, J shed 6 bases, and the junction held 7 bases outside the gene matches. The CDR3 sequence: CASSVAGREGLNEQFF. CDR3 DNA: TGTGCCAGCAGCGTAGCGGGGCGGGAGGGCCTCAATGAGCAGTTCTTC.